These 16 T cell receptor beta chains originate from one sample sequenced in a study of PD-1 blockade in classical Hodgkin lymphoma. This sample's time point: cycle 4 day 1 (C4D1), after less than 7 weeks of nivolumab. In every patient, relapse followed autologous stem cell transplantation, while exposure to brentuximab vedotin differed. Negative selection with magnetic separation was used to purify CD4+ T cells from thawed PBMCs. The table came from immunoSEQ multiplex PCR; TCRdb's copy has only in-frame clones and leaves some out. The sample carries some 30,000 clones, 75% to 90% recorded once. The specimen comprised CD4+ T cells from blood, sampled before the fourth cycle of nivolumab. The origin of the receptors is a human donor with classical Hodgkin lymphoma.

There are a few counts of this clone. The genes are TRBV7-2 and TRBJ1-2, with 9 positions matching TRBD1. Germline assignment: CDR1 SGHTA and CDR2 FQGNSA. V was clipped by 7 bases and J by 0 bases; unmatched bases: 12. CDR3 length: 17 residues. This CDR3 reads CASTRPGQGLSNYGYTF. CDR3 bases: TGTGCCAGCACCCGTCCGGGACAGGGACTCTCTAACTATGGCTACACCTTC.

The chain recombines TRBV7-9 with TRBJ2-1; D is undetermined. The germline V gene has CDR1 SEHNR and CDR2 FQNEAQ (reference sequence). This CDR3 spans 14 amino acids. V was trimmed by 5 bases and J by 4 bases, leaving 12 bases between them. Here the CDR3 DNA reads TGTGCCAGCAGCGTGGGTAGAGATTACAATGAGCAGTTCTTC. The encoded protein is CASSVGRDYNEQFF.

The J gene is TRBJ2-7, the V gene TRBV5-1; D may match TRBD1 or TRBD2 (5 bases each). Trimming took 2 bases from V and 2 from J, leaving 11 bases between them. Germline-derived CDR1 and CDR2 are SGHRS and YFSETQ. The CDR3 spans 14 residues. CDR3 DNA sequence: TGCGCCAGCAGCTTAAGGGACGGTCCCTACGAGCAGTACTTC. Translating it yields CASSLRDGPYEQYF.

The CDR3 DNA sequence: TGTGCCAGCAGCCAAACAGCTTACGAGCAGTACTTC. Its protein is CASSQTAYEQYF. The rearrangement links TRBV6-6 to TRBJ2-7; D is unclear. The CDR3 runs 12 residues. V lost 6 bases, J lost 4 bases, and 10 bases lay in between. Germline loops: CDR1 MNHNY, CDR2 SVGAGI (reference sequence).

The genes are TRBV5-5 and TRBJ1-2; D ambiguous. Germline CDR1 reads SGHKS; CDR2 reads YYEKEE (reference sequence). The CDR3 runs 14 residues. Trimming pared 0 bases from V and 2 bases from J, leaving 8 bases between. The CDR3: CASSLEGFNYGYTF. The CDR3 DNA follows: TGTGCCAGCAGCTTGGAAGGGTTCAACTATGGCTACACCTTC.

The genes are TRBV27 and TRBJ2-3; D uncertain. The germline CDR1 and CDR2 sequences are MNHEY and SMNVEV (reference sequence). CDR3 size: 14 residues. Deletions cut 6 bases from V and 0 bases from J, with 10 bases between. The DNA of the CDR3 is TGTGCCAGCAGCCTCGGAGCTAGCACAGATACGCAGTATTTT. Residues: CASSLGASTDTQYF.

The J gene is TRBJ2-5, the V gene TRBV19, with D hard to call. V shed 5 bases and J shed 5 bases, with 15 bases lying between them. There are 14 residues in the CDR3. CDR1 and CDR2 (germline): LNHDA, SQIVND (reference sequence). DNA of the CDR3: TGTGCCAGTAGTTCCCCCTGGGGTCGGGAGACCCAGTACTTC. As protein: CASSSPWGRETQYF.

The chain carries TRBV5-1 and TRBJ2-7; TRBD2 matches 9 bases. CDR3 size: 14 residues. In germline, CDR1 is SGHRS, CDR2 YFSETQ. V lost 1 base, J lost 6 bases, and 5 bases stayed unmatched. CDR3 DNA: TGCGCCAGCAGCTTGTTGGGTAGCGGGAGCGAGCAGTACTTC. It codes for CASSLLGSGSEQYF.

The chain joins TRBV4-2 to TRBJ1-2; D is unresolved. Germline-derived CDR1 and CDR2 are LGHNA and YNFKEQ. V gave up 0 bases and J gave up 4 bases, with 15 bases separating them. This CDR3 region has 16 residues. The CDR3 region is CASSQDGPINSYGYTF. The CDR3 DNA sequence: TGTGCCAGCAGCCAAGATGGGCCGATCAATTCCTATGGCTACACCTTC.

The chain employs TRBV6-1 and TRBJ1-1, with a possible D match to TRBD1 (5 bases). V lost 5 bases, J lost 0 bases, and 13 bases lay in between. There are 15 residues in the CDR3. Germline assignment: CDR1 MNHNS and CDR2 SASEGT. The CDR3 sequence: CASSPGTDLNTEAFF. In DNA form, the CDR3 reads TGTGCCAGCAGTCCCGGGACTGATTTGAACACTGAAGCTTTCTTT.

The chain carries TRBV29-1 and TRBJ1-4; perhaps TRBD1 as D (5 bases). Germline CDR1 and CDR2: SQVTM and ANQGSEA. The CDR3 consists of 13 residues. V was clipped by 7 bases and J by 4 bases, with 13 bases between them. CDR3 coding DNA: TGCAGCGCTTACAGGATGGGTAATGAAAAACTGTTTTTT. This encodes CSAYRMGNEKLFF. The full variable domain, its missing parts supplied by reference TRBV29-1 and TRBJ1-4, is SAVISQKPSRDICQRGTSLTIQCQVDSQVTMMFWYRQQPGQSLTLIATANQGSEATYESGFVIDKFPISRPNLTFSTLTVSNMSPEDSSIYLCSAYRMGNEKLFFGSGTQLSVL.

The CDR3 coding sequence is TGTGCCTGGAGTGATGGACGTGGGAATGAAAAACTGTTTTTT. It codes for CAWSDGRGNEKLFF. The chain is built from TRBV30 and TRBJ1-4, with D unclear. The V end lost 1 base, the J end lost 5 bases, and 11 bases lay between the germline ends. This CDR3 is 14 amino acids long. Germline V gene lookup returns CDR1 GTSNPN and CDR2 SVGIG (reference sequence).

This chain links TRBV6-1 with TRBJ2-1; 7 bases are a match to TRBD2. Germline V gene sequence: CDR1 MNHNS, CDR2 SASEGT. The CDR3 sequence is 16 residues long. Trimming removed 4 bases from V and 0 bases from J; junction bases left unmatched: 6. The CDR3 region has the DNA TGTGCCAGCAGTGGAAGAGCGGGACCCTCCTACAATGAGCAGTTCTTC. It yields the protein CASSGRAGPSYNEQFF.

This clone appeared a single time. The chain employs TRBV4-2 and TRBJ1-4; unclear D gene. Germline CDR1 and CDR2: LGHNA and YNFKEQ. V was shortened by 0 bases and J by 8 bases, with 16 bases between the two germline ends. The CDR3 length is 16 residues. The CDR3 sequence: CASSQDLAPKREKLFF. CDR3 nucleotide sequence: TGTGCCAGCAGCCAAGATTTGGCACCCAAACGGGAAAAACTGTTTTTT.

The gene calls are TRBV11-3 and TRBJ2-1; 8 nucleotides align to TRBD2. This CDR3 comprises 17 residues. V lost 0 bases, J lost 4 bases, and 8 bases stayed unmatched. Germline CDR1 is SGHNT and CDR2 is YENEEA. In DNA form, the CDR3 reads TGTGCCAGCAGCTTAGATTCGGGAGCGGGAGCTTACAATGAGCAGTTCTTC. Its translation: CASSLDSGAGAYNEQFF.

The chain carries TRBV5-6 and TRBJ2-1; D uncertain. The V end lost 3 bases, the J end lost 5 bases, and 3 bases lay between the germline ends. In germline, CDR1 is SGHDT, CDR2 YYEEEE. This CDR3 spans 11 amino acids. CDR3 sequence: CASSWDNEQFF. CDR3 in DNA: TGTGCCAGCAGCTGGGACAATGAGCAGTTCTTC.